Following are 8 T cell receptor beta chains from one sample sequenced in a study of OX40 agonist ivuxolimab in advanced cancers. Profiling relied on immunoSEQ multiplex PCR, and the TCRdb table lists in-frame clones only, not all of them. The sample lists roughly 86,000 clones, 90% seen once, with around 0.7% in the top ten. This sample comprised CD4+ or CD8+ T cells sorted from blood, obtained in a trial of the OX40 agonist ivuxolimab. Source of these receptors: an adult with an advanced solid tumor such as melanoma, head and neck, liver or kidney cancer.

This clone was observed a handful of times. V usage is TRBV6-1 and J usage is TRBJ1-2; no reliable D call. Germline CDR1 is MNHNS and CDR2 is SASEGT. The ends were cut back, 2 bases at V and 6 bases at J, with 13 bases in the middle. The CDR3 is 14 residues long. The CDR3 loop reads CASSETKLTDGYTF. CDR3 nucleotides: TGTGCCAGCAGTGAAACGAAGTTGACCGATGGCTACACCTTC.

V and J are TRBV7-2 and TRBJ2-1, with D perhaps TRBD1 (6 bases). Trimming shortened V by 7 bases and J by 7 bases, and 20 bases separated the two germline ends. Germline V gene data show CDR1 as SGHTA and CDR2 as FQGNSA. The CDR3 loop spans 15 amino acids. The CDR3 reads CASTGTGPQGNEQFF. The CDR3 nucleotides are TGTGCCAGCACCGGAACAGGGCCGCAGGGGAATGAGCAGTTCTTC. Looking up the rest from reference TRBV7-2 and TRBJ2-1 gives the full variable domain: GAGVSQSPSNKVTEKGKDVELRCDPISGHTALYWYRQSLGQGLEFLIYFQGNSAPDKSGLPSDRFSAERTGGSVSTLTIQRTQQEDSAVYLCASTGTGPQGNEQFFGPGTRLTVL.

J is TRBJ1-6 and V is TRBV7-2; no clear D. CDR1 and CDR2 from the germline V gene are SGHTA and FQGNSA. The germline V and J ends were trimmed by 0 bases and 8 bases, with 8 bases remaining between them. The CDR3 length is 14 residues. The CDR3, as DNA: TGTGCCAGCAGCTTAGCGGTTAGGGATTCACCCCTCCACTTT. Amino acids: CASSLAVRDSPLHF.

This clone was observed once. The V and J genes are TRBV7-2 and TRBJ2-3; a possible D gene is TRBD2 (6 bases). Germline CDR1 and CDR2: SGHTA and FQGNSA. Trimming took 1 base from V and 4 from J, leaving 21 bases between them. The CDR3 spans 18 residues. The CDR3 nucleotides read TGTGCCAGCAGCTTAGAATGGGTTAGCGGCCGAGGCGCAGATACGCAGTATTTT. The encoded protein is CASSLEWVSGRGADTQYF.

The CDR3 sequence is CASSISGRASYEQYF. CDR3 bases: TGTGCCAGCAGCATCAGCGGGAGGGCCTCCTACGAGCAGTACTTC. This chain joins TRBV5-4 and TRBJ2-7, with 10 bases identical to TRBD2. Germline CDR1 SGHNT, CDR2 YYREEE (reference sequence). The CDR3 is 15 residues long. V gave up 4 bases and J gave up 0 bases; unmatched junction bases: 4.

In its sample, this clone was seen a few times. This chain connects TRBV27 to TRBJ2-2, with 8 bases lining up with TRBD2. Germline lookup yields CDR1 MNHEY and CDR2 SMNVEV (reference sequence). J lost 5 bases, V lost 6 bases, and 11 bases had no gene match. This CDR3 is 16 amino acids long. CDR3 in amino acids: CASRPPGLVGTGELFF. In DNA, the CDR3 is TGTGCCAGCAGGCCCCCGGGACTAGTGGGGACCGGGGAGCTGTTTTTT.

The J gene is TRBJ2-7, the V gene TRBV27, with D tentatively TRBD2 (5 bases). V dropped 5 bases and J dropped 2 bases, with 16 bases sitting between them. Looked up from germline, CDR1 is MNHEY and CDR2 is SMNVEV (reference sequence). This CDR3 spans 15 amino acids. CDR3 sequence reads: CASSPSRAEAYEQYF. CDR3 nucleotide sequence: TGTGCCAGCAGTCCCTCGAGGGCAGAAGCCTACGAGCAGTACTTC.

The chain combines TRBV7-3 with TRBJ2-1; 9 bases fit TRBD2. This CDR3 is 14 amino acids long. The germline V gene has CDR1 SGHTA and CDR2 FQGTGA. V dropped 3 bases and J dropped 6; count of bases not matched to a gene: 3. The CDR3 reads CASSFSGRGNEQFF. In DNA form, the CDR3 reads TGTGCCAGCAGCTTTAGCGGGAGAGGCAATGAGCAGTTCTTC.